The 10 T cell receptor beta chains given below trace back to one sample, sequenced in a study of shared clonotypes between healthy human individuals. Clones were sequenced by immunoSEQ multiplex PCR, and TCRdb holds only the in-frame ones, with some missing. Of 1,400,000 or so clones listed, less than 99% are singletons. The specimen sequenced was naive CD4+ T cells sorted from blood. Specified subset: CD45RA+ positively selected. These receptors were collected from a man aged 25-45 years in good health.

The chain is built from TRBV25-1 and TRBJ2-3; no clear D. The V end lost 1 base, the J end lost 2 bases, and 10 bases lay between the germline ends. Germline V gene sequence: CDR1 MGHDK, CDR2 SYGVNS. This CDR3 has 15 amino acids. The CDR3 coding sequence is TGTGCCAGCAGTGAATTTAAAGGATCCACAGATACGCAGTATTTT. Its translation is CASSEFKGSTDTQYF.

This chain uses TRBV23-1 with TRBJ1-2, with 7 bases that match TRBD1. TRBV23-1 is an open reading frame, and its role is uncertain. The CDR3 runs to 18 residues. The ends lost 2 bases at V and 4 bases at J; junction bases unmatched: 16. The CDR3 DNA reads as TGCGCCAGCAGTCAACCCTCACCAACAGGGGCGCACAGCTATGGCTACACCTTC. Protein product: CASSQPSPTGAHSYGYTF.

The chain combines TRBV25-1 with TRBJ2-7; D is possibly TRBD1 (6 bases). The V gene's germline CDR1 is MGHDK and CDR2 SYGVNS. With 3 bases removed from V and 5 bases from J, the gap between germline ends came to 14 bases. This CDR3 region has 14 residues. This CDR3 reads CASSDRTGLHEQYF. CDR3 nucleotides: TGTGCCAGCAGTGATCGAACAGGGCTCCACGAGCAGTACTTC.

In the case of this clone: Additional DNA sequences in this sample encode the identical CDR3. The gene calls are TRBV29-1 and TRBJ1-1; weak D call: TRBD1 (5 bases). Germline values: CDR1 SQVTM, CDR2 ANQGSEA. This CDR3 is 12 amino acids long. V lost 4 bases to trimming and J lost 0 bases, with 6 bases between them. The CDR3, as DNA: TGCAGCGTTGGGGGGGTGAACACTGAAGCTTTCTTT. Protein: CSVGGVNTEAFF.

V usage is TRBV28 and J usage is TRBJ2-1; 13 nucleotides agree with TRBD2. The junction had 3 bases not matched to a gene; V was cut back by 6 bases and J by 4 bases. Germline V lookup: CDR1 MDHEN, CDR2 SYDVKM. This CDR3 is 15 amino acids long. CDR3 DNA: TGTGCCAGCAGGCGGACTAGCGGGGGTTACAATGAGCAGTTCTTC. Translating it yields CASRRTSGGYNEQFF.

The genes are TRBV13 and TRBJ2-7; D gene uncertain. Per germline, CDR1 PRHDT and CDR2 FYEKMQ (reference sequence). V lost 5 bases, J lost 2 bases, and 22 bases lay in between. This CDR3 comprises 17 residues. CDR3 loop: CASSPGYSGPSPYEQYF. The CDR3 DNA sequence: TGTGCCAGCAGCCCCGGTTATTCAGGTCCTTCCCCCTACGAGCAGTACTTC.

This chain links TRBV4-1 with TRBJ1-1, with 7 bases matching TRBD1. Trimming at V came to 0 bases and at J to 5 bases, leaving 9 bases not matched to a gene. This CDR3 comprises 16 residues. The germline V gene encodes CDR1 MGHRA and CDR2 YSYEKL. The CDR3 spells CASSQDPRGHYTEAFF. For the CDR3, the DNA is TGCGCCAGCAGCCAAGATCCTAGGGGGCATTATACTGAAGCTTTCTTT.

The V call is TRBV28, the J call TRBJ1-1, with a possible D match to TRBD1 (6 bases). With 5 bases removed from V and 1 base from J, the gap between germline ends came to 14 bases. The CDR3 length is 15 residues. Per the germline V gene, CDR1 is MDHEN and CDR2 is SYDVKM. CDR3 amino acids: CASSPGQRWNTEAFF. The CDR3 region has the DNA TGTGCCAGCAGTCCCGGACAGAGATGGAACACTGAAGCTTTCTTT.

J is TRBJ2-2 and V is TRBV5-6, with no clear D. Trimming took off 0 bases at V and 4 bases at J, with 10 bases between the two ends. The CDR3 loop spans 15 amino acids. CDR1 is SGHDT and CDR2 is YYEEEE in the germline V gene. The CDR3 nucleotides are TGTGCCAGCAGCTTGGGGGCCTTTGTCACCGGGGAGCTGTTTTTT. Its translation is CASSLGAFVTGELFF.

This clone was observed once. The chain combines TRBV23-1 with TRBJ2-5; 7 bases agree with TRBD2. TRBV23-1 is given ORF status, its function remaining uncertain. CDR3 length: 14 amino acids. The V segment lost 8 bases and the J segment 1 base; nucleotides outside the gene matches: 7. As DNA, the CDR3 is TGCGCCAGCCGGGGGGAAGGGATCCAAGAGACCCAGTACTTC. Its translation is CASRGEGIQETQYF.